This T cell receptor beta chain was observed in a study of shared clonotypes between healthy human individuals. Study overall: Per donor, three plates held CD4 naive cells, three held CD4 memory, two held CD8 naive and one held CD8 memory.

This CDR3 has 16 amino acids. The ends lost 1 base at V and 3 bases at J; junction bases unmatched: 6. Germline loops: CDR1 SGHTA, CDR2 FQGNSA. Details on this clone: What it binds is not known.

Subsets obtained from CD4+ cells comprised CD45RA+ naive and CD45RA-negative memory cells. Here immunoSEQ multiplex PCR was the method, and the copy in TCRdb shows in-frame clones only, minus some. The sample shows about 2.4 million clones, over 85% of them seen only once. Study results and limitations: A reduction in generation probabilities was seen for non-shared clonotypes relative to those shared by all four donors. Naive subsets usually exceeded memory subsets in estimated richness.

This receptor was obtained from a man aged 18 to 30 in good health. Some clones in this sample may be carry-over from other donors' samples. Sequencing was done on a sample of naive CD4+ T cells from PBMCs. Stated subset: CD45RA+ positively selected. The chain uses TRBV7-2 and TRBJ2-7; 10 nucleotides align to TRBD2. CDR3 coding DNA: TGTGCCAGCAGCTTAGATATAGGGACTAGCGTCTACGAGCAGTACTTC. This sequence encodes CASSLDIGTSVYEQYF.